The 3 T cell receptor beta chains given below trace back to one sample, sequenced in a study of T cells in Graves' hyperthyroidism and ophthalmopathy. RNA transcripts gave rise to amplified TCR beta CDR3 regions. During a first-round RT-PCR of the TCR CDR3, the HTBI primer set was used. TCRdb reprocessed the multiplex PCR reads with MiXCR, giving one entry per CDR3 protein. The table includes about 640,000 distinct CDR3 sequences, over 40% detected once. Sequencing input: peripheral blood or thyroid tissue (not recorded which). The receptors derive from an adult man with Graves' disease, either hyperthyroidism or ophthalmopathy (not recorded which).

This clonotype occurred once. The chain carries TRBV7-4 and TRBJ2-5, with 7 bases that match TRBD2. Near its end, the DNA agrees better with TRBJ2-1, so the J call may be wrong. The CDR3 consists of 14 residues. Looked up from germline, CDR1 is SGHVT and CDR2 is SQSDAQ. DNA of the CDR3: TGTGCCAGCAGCTTAGGGCTAGCGGACAATGAGCAGTTCTTC. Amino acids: CASSLGLADNEQFF.

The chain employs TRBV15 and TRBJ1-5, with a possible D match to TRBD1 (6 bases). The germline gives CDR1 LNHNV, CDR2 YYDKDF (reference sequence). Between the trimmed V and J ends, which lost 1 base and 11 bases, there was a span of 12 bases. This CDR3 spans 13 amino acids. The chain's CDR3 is CATSRGGGLTQHF. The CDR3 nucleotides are TGTGCCACCAGCAGAGGGGGGGGGCTAACCCAGCATTTT.

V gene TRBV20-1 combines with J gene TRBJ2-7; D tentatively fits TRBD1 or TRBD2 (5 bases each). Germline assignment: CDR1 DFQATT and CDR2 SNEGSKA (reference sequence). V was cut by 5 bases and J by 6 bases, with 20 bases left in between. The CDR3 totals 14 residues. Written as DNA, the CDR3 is TGCAGTGCTCCCTATTCCGGGGCGTCGGTCGAGCAGTACTTC. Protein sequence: CSAPYSGASVEQYF.